The 30 T cell receptor beta chains reported below all come from one sample, sequenced in a study of blood T cells in healthy people across ages. It was with a sample-barcoded 5' primer and a J-beta primer mix that a second PCR of roughly 6 to 12 cycles was run. TCRdb reprocessed the 5' RACE reads with MiXCR, giving one entry per CDR3 protein. The table lists 1 million or so distinct CDR3 sequences, less than 50% of them singletons. The sequenced material came from blood. The receptors shown here come from an older woman in good health.

Only a few counts were recorded for this clonotype. This chain uses TRBV27 with TRBJ2-1; D may be TRBD1 (6 bases). The CDR3 runs 16 residues. The V gene lost 4 bases and the J gene lost 5 bases, with 18 bases spanning the gap. Germline-derived CDR1 and CDR2 are MNHEY and SMNVEV (reference sequence). The CDR3 region is CASSSQGTLHDNEQFF. In DNA, the CDR3 is TGTGCCAGCAGTTCCCAGGGGACGCTCCACGACAATGAGCAGTTCTTC.

Only a few counts were recorded for this clonotype. The J gene is TRBJ2-3, the V gene TRBV9; 9 bases agree with TRBD2. This CDR3 is built from 16 residues. The germline V gene encodes CDR1 SGDLS and CDR2 YYNGEE. V lost 4 bases and J lost 4; bases outside the gene matches: 10. CDR3 residues: CASSSGAGGGADTQYF. The CDR3 region has the DNA TGTGCCAGCAGCTCAGGAGCGGGAGGAGGAGCAGATACGCAGTATTTT.

A few counts support this clonotype. The chain links TRBV6-1 to TRBJ1-2; D is perhaps TRBD1 (6 bases). CDR3 size: 16 residues. Trimming took off 5 bases at V and 4 bases at J, with 20 bases between the two ends. In germline, CDR1 is MNHNS, CDR2 SASEGT. The CDR3 is CASSYETGGNLYGYTF. The DNA for the CDR3 is TGTGCCAGCAGTTACGAGACAGGCGGGAACCTCTATGGCTACACCTTC.

The gene calls are TRBV27 and TRBJ1-1, with 8 nucleotides matching TRBD1. Trimming cost V 9 bases and J 0 bases; bases outside gene matches: 15. Per germline, CDR1 MNHEY and CDR2 SMNVEV (reference sequence). The CDR3 sequence is 17 residues long. CDR3 DNA sequence: TGTGCCAGTAAGAATGTACTGACAGGGGACATGAACACTGAAGCTTTCTTT. Translating gives CASKNVLTGDMNTEAFF.

This sequence joins TRBV27 and TRBJ2-5, with 8 positions matching TRBD1. The closer fit of TRBJ2-7 to the DNA end suggests the J call may be wrong. Germline V gene sequence: CDR1 MNHEY, CDR2 SMNVEV (reference sequence). This CDR3 is 15 amino acids long. In nucleotides, the CDR3 is TGTGCCAGCAGTTTAGTCACAGGGGGAAGGAACGAGCAGTACTTC. It encodes CASSLVTGGRNEQYF.

This sequence joins TRBV29-1 and TRBJ2-7, with 11 bases that match TRBD2. This CDR3 contains 14 residues. The V gene's germline CDR1 is SQVTM and CDR2 ANQGSEA. The trim removed 1 base at V and 4 bases at J, leaving 3 bases unmatched. The CDR3 nucleotides read TGCAGCGTTGAAGTGACTAGCGGGGAATACGAGCAGTACTTC. The encoded protein is CSVEVTSGEYEQYF.

V is TRBV4-1 and J is TRBJ1-1; D gene ambiguous. CDR3 size: 14 residues. Germline CDR1 is MGHRA and CDR2 is YSYEKL. Trimming took off 2 bases at V and 1 base at J, with 8 bases between the two ends. The CDR3 DNA is TGCGCCAGCAGCCAAAAAGTAGAGAACACTGAAGCTTTCTTT. It codes for CASSQKVENTEAFF.

The chain has TRBV6-1 and TRBJ2-3; no reliable D call. CDR3 length: 11 amino acids. V lost 8 bases and J lost 3, with 6 bases in between. CDR1 and CDR2 (germline): MNHNS, SASEGT. The CDR3 sequence is CASQTTDTQYF. The CDR3 bases are TGTGCCAGCCAGACTACAGATACGCAGTATTTT.

As for this clonotype: Given a much more abundant clone one base away, this may be a read error. V is TRBV3-1 and J is TRBJ2-7, with no clear D. Germline loops: CDR1 LGHDT, CDR2 YNNKEL (reference sequence). Trimming removed 4 bases at V and 1 base at J, with 14 bases between. This CDR3 comprises 15 residues. The CDR3 bases are TGTGCCAGCAGCCTCCGACCAGCTGGTTCCTACGAGCAGTACTTC. Protein product: CASSLRPAGSYEQYF.

The chain uses TRBV7-8 and TRBJ2-3; 16 positions match TRBD2. V gave up 5 bases and J gave up 1 base; unmatched junction bases: 6. Germline V CDR1 and CDR2: SGHVS, FQNEAQ. This CDR3 is built from 18 residues. The CDR3 region has the DNA TGTGCCAGCAGCGCGACGGGACTAGCGGGAGGGCGCACAGATACGCAGTATTTT. This gives the protein CASSATGLAGGRTDTQYF.

The J gene is TRBJ2-5, the V gene TRBV20-1; 8 positions match TRBD1. CDR1 DFQATT and CDR2 SNEGSKA come from the germline V gene (reference sequence). This CDR3 has 15 residues. Trimming removed 3 bases from V and 4 bases from J; junction bases left unmatched: 10. CDR3 DNA sequence: TGCAGTGCTAGGAAGACAGGGGTCAAGCGAGAGACCCAGTACTTC. It codes for CSARKTGVKRETQYF.

This chain uses TRBV21-1 with TRBJ1-2; the table names TRBD1, a call not compared with the DNA. TRBV21-1 is an annotated pseudogene. The length of the CDR3 is 16 residues. The CDR3 region is CASSKRDRVSNYGYTF. Written as DNA, the CDR3 is TGTGCCAGCAGCAAGCGGGACAGGGTTTCCAACTATGGCTACACCTTC.

The chain links TRBV6-6 to TRBJ1-1; maybe TRBD1 (5 bases). The germline CDR1 and CDR2 sequences are MNHNY and SVGAGI (reference sequence). V was shortened by 7 bases and J by 5 bases, with 14 bases between the two germline ends. The CDR3 spans 13 residues. The CDR3 DNA follows: TGTGCCAGCATGATACTCGGGGGAACTGAAGCTTTCTTT. This encodes CASMILGGTEAFF.

This clonotype showed up just once. V is TRBV6-5 and J is TRBJ1-1; TRBD1 is a possible D gene (6 bases). Germline assignment: CDR1 MNHEY and CDR2 SVGAGI. V lost 6 bases to trimming and J lost 5 bases, with 16 bases between them. The CDR3 runs to 14 residues. CDR3 sequence reads: CASRWTPGQTEAFF. The CDR3 nucleotides read TGTGCCAGCAGATGGACTCCGGGACAAACTGAAGCTTTCTTT.

This clonotype came up a few times. The rearrangement joins TRBV29-1 to TRBJ2-1; 7 bases align to TRBD1. The CDR3 spans 15 residues. V was clipped by 7 bases and J by 0 bases; unmatched bases: 9. Germline-derived CDR1 and CDR2 are SQVTM and ANQGSEA. The CDR3 sequence is CSAPTGDNSYNEQFF. The CDR3 bases are TGCAGCGCTCCCACAGGGGACAACTCCTACAATGAGCAGTTCTTC.

On this clonotype itself: A read error is possible here, since a much larger clone lies one base away. This rearrangement joins TRBV29-1 to TRBJ2-5; 8 bases map to TRBD1. The J call is doubtful: the DNA matches TRBJ2-1 better. The CDR3 loop spans 13 amino acids. Per the germline V gene, CDR1 is SQVTM and CDR2 is ANQGSEA. The DNA of the CDR3 is TGCAGCGCTGACAGGGGTGGAGGAGAGACCCAGTTCTTC. As protein: CSADRGGGETQFF.

The rearrangement uses TRBV5-1 and TRBJ2-1, with 14 bases fitting TRBD2. V lost 4 bases, J lost 8 bases, and 8 bases stayed unmatched. CDR1 and CDR2 (germline): SGHRS, YFSETQ. The CDR3 is 16 residues long. CDR3 nucleotides: TGCGCCAGCAGCATCCAGACTAGCGGGAGGGCCGATGAGCAGTTCTTC. The encoded protein is CASSIQTSGRADEQFF.

This clonotype appeared a few times. J is TRBJ1-6 and V is TRBV3-1; TRBD1 agrees at 8 bases. Germline V gene data show CDR1 as LGHDT and CDR2 as YNNKEL (reference sequence). The CDR3 consists of 15 residues. The V and J ends lost 1 base and 8 bases, in that order; junction bases with no gene match: 4. The DNA of the CDR3 is TGTGCCAGCAGCCAAGGGGGACAGGATTATTCACCCCTCCACTTT. This codes for CASSQGGQDYSPLHF. Together with reference TRBV3-1 and TRBJ1-6, the CDR3 gives the full variable domain: DTAVSQTPKYLVTQMGNDKSIKCEQNLGHDTMYWYKQDSKKFLKIMFSYNNKELIINETVPNRFSPKSPDKAHLNLHINSLELGDSAVYFCASSQGGQDYSPLHFGNGTRLTVT.

The chain carries TRBV6-6 and TRBJ2-5; D is perhaps TRBD1 (5 bases). CDR3 length: 12 residues. V lost 2 bases and J lost 11, with 12 bases in between. Germline CDR1 is MNHNY and CDR2 is SVGAGI (reference sequence). The CDR3 DNA follows: TGTGCCAGCAGTTACGGCAGGGATGAGCAGTACTTC. Protein product: CASSYGRDEQYF.

The chain uses TRBV5-5 and TRBJ1-1; D gene ambiguous. Deletions cut 0 bases from V and 1 base from J, with 13 bases between. CDR3 size: 16 residues. Germline CDR1 is SGHKS and CDR2 is YYEKEE (reference sequence). The CDR3 DNA is TGTGCCAGCAGCTTGGCGGTCGGGTGGGCGAACACTGAAGCTTTCTTT. It specifies CASSLAVGWANTEAFF.

The chain recombines TRBV6-5 with TRBJ2-3, with a tentative D call TRBD2 (5 bases). This CDR3 contains 15 residues. Germline V gene data show CDR1 as MNHEY and CDR2 as SVGAGI. The germline V and J ends were trimmed by 10 bases and 1 base, with 18 bases remaining between them. The CDR3 DNA reads as TGTGCCATAAGAGCTCGGGGAACTGGCACAGATACGCAGTATTTT. It translates to CAIRARGTGTDTQYF.

The V gene is TRBV6-5, the J gene TRBJ1-5; 9 nucleotides agree with TRBD1. CDR1 and CDR2 from the germline V gene are MNHEY and SVGAGI. The trim removed 6 bases at V and 2 bases at J, leaving 5 bases unmatched. CDR3 size: 15 residues. For the CDR3, the DNA is TGTGCCAGCAGACAATGGACAGGGGGCAATCAGCCCCAGCATTTT. This codes for CASRQWTGGNQPQHF.

This clonotype appeared once. The CDR3 region has the DNA TGCAGTGCTAGAAGGTTCAACTACAATGAGCAGTTCTTC. This encodes CSARRFNYNEQFF. This chain joins TRBV20-1 and TRBJ2-1; D call uncertain. CDR3 length: 13 amino acids. The V gene lost 2 bases and the J gene lost 3 bases, with 8 bases spanning the gap. CDR1 and CDR2 (germline): DFQATT, SNEGSKA (reference sequence).

On this clonotype: One end of the junction does not line up with germline, which may come from a read error. The V call is TRBV6-5, the J call TRBJ1-4, with D unclear. The CDR3 extends over 14 amino acids. Germline loops: CDR1 MNHEY, CDR2 SVGAGI. CDR3 loop: CASTARYANERLFF. The CDR3 DNA is TGTGCCAGCACCGCGCGGTACGCTAATGAAAGACTGTTTTTT.

This clonotype was counted once. V is TRBV30 and J is TRBJ2-7; 10 bases fit TRBD1. V was clipped by 2 bases and J by 2 bases; unmatched bases: 6. Germline assignment: CDR1 GTSNPN and CDR2 SVGIG (reference sequence). This CDR3 comprises 15 residues. The CDR3 reads CAWSRLGQGAYEQYF. The CDR3 DNA reads as TGTGCCTGGAGTCGACTCGGACAGGGGGCCTACGAGCAGTACTTC.

The rearrangement uses TRBV9 and TRBJ2-7; D remains unclear. In germline, CDR1 is SGDLS, CDR2 YYNGEE. This CDR3 has 13 residues. V was shortened by 3 bases and J by 7 bases, with 14 bases between the two germline ends. CDR3 sequence (DNA): TGTGCCAGCAGCGGACCCTATGGCAGTGAGCAGTACTTC. It is translated as CASSGPYGSEQYF.

Only a few counts were recorded for this clonotype. V usage is TRBV25-1 and J usage is TRBJ2-3; no firm D call. The CDR3 consists of 14 residues. Germline V gene lookup returns CDR1 MGHDK and CDR2 SYGVNS. V lost 3 bases and J 0 bases, leaving 7 bases between the germline ends. The CDR3 nucleotides read TGTGCCAGCAGTGATGTTCTTAGCACAGATACGCAGTATTTT. Translation gives CASSDVLSTDTQYF.

This chain links TRBV7-9 with TRBJ2-4; 7 bases agree with TRBD1. TRBJ2-5 matches the DNA end more closely, so the J call is doubtful. The CDR3 contains 17 residues. The germline V gene encodes CDR1 SEHNR and CDR2 FQNEAQ (reference sequence). CDR3 sequence reads: CASSPPVGGTAKETQYF. CDR3 in DNA: TGTGCCAGCAGCCCCCCGGTGGGTGGGACAGCTAAAGAGACCCAGTACTTC.

About this clonotype: This may arise from a read error, as a much more abundant clone is one base away. This chain uses TRBV25-1 with TRBJ2-3; TRBD2 matches 7 bases. Germline assignment: CDR1 MGHDK and CDR2 SYGVNS. The CDR3 length is 15 residues. V gave up 2 bases and J gave up 5 bases; unmatched junction bases: 7. CDR3 bases: TGTGCCAGCAGTGAAGAGGGCGGGAGCCAAGATACGCAGTATTTT. Protein product: CASSEEGGSQDTQYF.

The CDR3 coding sequence is TGCAGTGCTAGACCCTTCTCTAGCGGGCGTGGGAATGAGCAGTTCTTC. Translating it yields CSARPFSSGRGNEQFF. The J gene is TRBJ2-1, the V gene TRBV20-1, with 8 bases that match TRBD2. The CDR3 is 16 amino acids. Looked up from germline, CDR1 is DFQATT and CDR2 is SNEGSKA (reference sequence). V shed 2 bases, J shed 7 bases, and the junction held 13 bases outside the gene matches.